These T cell receptor beta chains were read from a single sample in a study of response to subunit inactivated influenza vaccine. TCRdb analysed the RT-PCR reads with MiXCR anew, one entry per CDR3 protein. The top ten hold around 13% of the sample, which has 400,000 to 650,000 distinct CDR3 sequences, under 8.5% seen once. The specimen was PBMCs from blood, collected around 25 months after vaccination. These TCRs come from a man aged 50-75 years who received an inactivated influenza vaccine. The CDR3 runs from the conserved cysteine through the conserved F or W. The order of the fields is D gene, J gene, clone size, V gene, CDR3 DNA, CDR3 protein. A D gene is named only where the DNA matches it firmly. Size is stated for part of the rows, as once, few or many counts, or as a class when the clone is expanded.

D: TRBD2
J: TRBJ2-1
size: .
V: TRBV7-2
DNA: TGTGCCAGCAGCCAAGCGGGGCTCCAATACAATGAGCAGTTCTTC
CDR3: CASSQAGLQYNEQFF

D: .
J: TRBJ2-5
size: .
V: TRBV10-3
DNA: TGTGCCATCAGTGAGGCCCCGGAAGAGACCCAGTACTTC
CDR3: CAISEAPEETQYF

D: .
J: TRBJ1-5
size: many
V: TRBV7-7
DNA: TGTGCCAGCAGCTTTCACCGCCCTTGGGGGGTCAATCAGCCCCAGCATTTT
CDR3: CASSFHRPWGVNQPQHF

D: .
J: TRBJ2-4
size: .
V: TRBV28
DNA: TGTGCCAGCAGTTTGTTCGAAGAGGTGAACATTCAGTACTTC
CDR3: CASSLFEEVNIQYF

D: TRBD2
J: TRBJ2-1
size: few
V: TRBV19
DNA: TGTGCCAGTAGTATAGGAGCGGGAGGTGGGTACAATGAGCAGTTCTTC
CDR3: CASSIGAGGGYNEQFF

D: TRBD1
J: TRBJ1-2
size: .
V: TRBV5-6
DNA: TGTGCCAGCAGCAAAATGACAGGGGGCTACTATGGCTACACCTTC
CDR3: CASSKMTGGYYGYTF

D: TRBD1
J: TRBJ2-1
size: few
V: TRBV20-1
DNA: TGCAGTGCTCGACTTAGGACAGGGGTGTCCTACAATGAGCAGTTCTTC
CDR3: CSARLRTGVSYNEQFF

D: .
J: TRBJ1-1
size: many
V: TRBV7-9
DNA: TGTGCCAGCAGCGATCAGGTGGGCACTGAAGCTTTCTTT
CDR3: CASSDQVGTEAFF

D: .
J: TRBJ1-4
size: .
V: TRBV28
DNA: TGTGCCAGTGCCAATCTGGGCGGGAAACTGTTTTTT
CDR3: CASANLGGKLFF

D: TRBD2
J: TRBJ2-7
size: .
V: TRBV20-1
DNA: TGCAGTGCTAGAGATCTCGGGACTAGCGGGAGGGCTTTCTCCTACGAGCAGTACTTC
CDR3: CSARDLGTSGRAFSYEQYF

D: TRBD2
J: TRBJ2-2
size: few
V: TRBV6-1
DNA: TGTGCCAGCACCCGGAGCGGGGGTAACACCGGGGAGCTGTTTTTT
CDR3: CASTRSGGNTGELFF

D: .
J: TRBJ2-3
size: .
V: TRBV29-1
DNA: TGCAGCGTGGCTCCGGGGGACTCTACAGATACGCAGTATTTT
CDR3: CSVAPGDSTDTQYF

D: .
J: TRBJ2-1
size: many
V: TRBV29-1
DNA: TGCAGCGTTAATTTTCAGGAGAGATACAATGAGCAGTTCTTC
CDR3: CSVNFQERYNEQFF

D: TRBD1
J: TRBJ2-7
size: few
V: TRBV2
DNA: TGTGCCAGCAGCGCCGGACAGGATTTGTCCGAGCAGTACTTC
CDR3: CASSAGQDLSEQYF

D: .
J: TRBJ2-5
size: few
V: TRBV28
DNA: TGTGCCAGTCAAACCTACGAGGGAAAAGAGACCCAGTACTTC
CDR3: CASQTYEGKETQYF

D: TRBD2
J: TRBJ2-7
size: many
V: TRBV10-3
DNA: TGTGCCATCAGAGCGGGAGTAGCGGGAGGGTACGAGCAGTACTTC
CDR3: CAIRAGVAGGYEQYF

D: .
J: TRBJ1-5
size: few
V: TRBV4-1
DNA: TGCGCCAGCAGCCAAGAAGGGACCCCAGTGAGCAATCAGCCCCAGCATTTT
CDR3: CASSQEGTPVSNQPQHF

D: .
J: TRBJ2-5
size: .
V: TRBV6-1
DNA: TGTGCCAGCATCCCGAATACAGAAGGGGAGACCCAGTACTTC
CDR3: CASIPNTEGETQYF

D: .
J: TRBJ1-2
size: .
V: TRBV6-2/TRBV6-3
DNA: TGTGCCAGCAACTCCCCTGGGGCCTATGGCTACACCTTC
CDR3: CASNSPGAYGYTF

D: TRBD1
J: TRBJ2-6
size: few
V: TRBV5-1
DNA: TGCGCCAGCAGCTTGGCCGGGACAGGGCCTATCTCTGGGGCCAACGTCCTGACTTTC
CDR3: CASSLAGTGPISGANVLTF

D: .
J: TRBJ2-5
size: few
V: TRBV21-1
DNA: TGTGCCAGCAGCAAAGGGCTAGTAGCGAGGGAGACCCAGTACTTC
CDR3: CASSKGLVARETQYF

D: .
J: TRBJ2-2
size: few
V: TRBV9
DNA: TGTGCCAGCAGCGTGACCGGGACCCCGGCCGGGGAGCTGTTTTTT
CDR3: CASSVTGTPAGELFF

D: .
J: TRBJ1-6
size: .
V: TRBV14
DNA: TGTGCCAGCAGCCAAGGGGGGTATCCCCTATCACCCCTCCACTTT
CDR3: CASSQGGYPLSPLHF

D: .
J: TRBJ1-3
size: many
V: TRBV7-2
DNA: TGTGCCAGCAGCTTAGCGTCGGCAGCTGGAAACACCATATATTTT
CDR3: CASSLASAAGNTIYF

D: TRBD2
J: TRBJ2-3
size: few
V: TRBV20-1
DNA: TGCAGTGCTCCTCGGGAGGGCAGGACAGATACGCAGTATTTT
CDR3: CSAPREGRTDTQYF

D: .
J: TRBJ1-2
size: many
V: TRBV29-1
DNA: TGCAGCGTTGAAGGAGTGGAGCGGGCGGGTGGCTACACCTTC
CDR3: CSVEGVERAGGYTF

D: .
J: TRBJ2-7
size: many
V: TRBV20-1
DNA: TGCAGTGCTAGCGGGACCTACGAGCAGTACTTC
CDR3: CSASGTYEQYF

D: .
J: TRBJ2-1
size: medium-sized
V: TRBV12-3/TRBV12-4
DNA: TGTGCCAGCGGAGCCTCTCAGTGGGATGAGCAGTTCTTC
CDR3: CASGASQWDEQFF

D: TRBD2
J: TRBJ2-5
size: few
V: TRBV6-5
DNA: TGTGCCAGCAGTTACTCCCTAGCGGGGGGGAGAGAGACCCAGTACTTC
CDR3: CASSYSLAGGRETQYF

D: .
J: TRBJ1-1
size: few
V: TRBV29-1
DNA: TGCAGCGTTGGATCCTTCCCTGAAGCTTTCTTT
CDR3: CSVGSFPEAFF

D: .
J: TRBJ1-1
size: .
V: TRBV7-8
DNA: TGTGCCAGCAGCCCCCTGAGGAGTACTAACACTGAAGCTTTCTTT
CDR3: CASSPLRSTNTEAFF

D: TRBD1
J: TRBJ2-7
size: .
V: TRBV4-1
DNA: TGCGCCAGCAGCCAGAGGGCCGGACAGGGCTACGAGCAGTACTTC
CDR3: CASSQRAGQGYEQYF

D: .
J: TRBJ1-4
size: few
V: TRBV6-1
DNA: TGTGCCAGCACTCACCGGCCACAGGGTGGAGAAAAACTGTTTTTT
CDR3: CASTHRPQGGEKLFF

D: .
J: TRBJ2-7
size: few
V: TRBV28
DNA: TGTGCCAGCAGTTATTTGCCCGCCCCCTACGAGCAGTACTTC
CDR3: CASSYLPAPYEQYF

D: .
J: TRBJ1-1
size: .
V: TRBV20-1
DNA: TGCAGTGCGGGGGAGGGTCCTCTGAACACTGAAGCTTTCTTT
CDR3: CSAGEGPLNTEAFF

D: TRBD1
J: TRBJ2-7
size: .
V: TRBV27
DNA: TGTGCCAGCAGTTTGGGGACAGGGATTCGCGAGCAGTACTTC
CDR3: CASSLGTGIREQYF

D: .
J: TRBJ2-1
size: .
V: TRBV12-3/TRBV12-4
DNA: TGTGCCAGCAGTTATAACCGGGACTCCGCCTACAATGAGCAGTTCTTC
CDR3: CASSYNRDSAYNEQFF

D: .
J: TRBJ2-7
size: many
V: TRBV21-1
DNA: TGTGCCAGCAGCAAAGGAAAGAAGAAGAACCACTACGAGCAGTACTTC
CDR3: CASSKGKKKNHYEQYF

D: .
J: TRBJ2-1
size: few
V: TRBV10-3
DNA: TGTGCCATCACTGACACGGAGTCCAGCGGCTCCTACAATGAGCAGTTCTTC
CDR3: CAITDTESSGSYNEQFF

D: .
J: TRBJ1-4
size: .
V: TRBV6-1
DNA: TGTGCCAGCAGTGTCTCGGAGGCTAATGAAAAACTGTTTTTT
CDR3: CASSVSEANEKLFF

D: TRBD2
J: TRBJ2-1
size: few
V: TRBV7-6
DNA: TGTGCCAGCAGCCGGACTAGCGGGAGTCCGGATGAGCAGTTCTTC
CDR3: CASSRTSGSPDEQFF

D: TRBD2
J: TRBJ2-7
size: .
V: TRBV9
DNA: TGTGCCAGCAGCGGTGGCGGGAGGGGTCCCTTCGACGAGCAGTACTTC
CDR3: CASSGGGRGPFDEQYF

D: .
J: TRBJ2-6
size: .
V: TRBV4-3
DNA: TGCGCCAGCCCCGATGGGTGGTTGGCCAACGTCCTGACTTTC
CDR3: CASPDGWLANVLTF

D: .
J: TRBJ2-2
size: few
V: TRBV7-9
DNA: TGTGCCAGCAAGGCGGTGAACACCGGGGAGCTGTTTTTT
CDR3: CASKAVNTGELFF

D: TRBD1
J: TRBJ1-4
size: .
V: TRBV7-2
DNA: TGTGCCAGCAGCTTGGACAGGGGGGGGAAAAAACTGTTTTTT
CDR3: CASSLDRGGKKLFF

D: .
J: TRBJ2-2
size: .
V: TRBV11-1
DNA: TGTGCCAGCAGCGCCGATGGCAGCCCGAACACCGGGGAGCTGTTTTTT
CDR3: CASSADGSPNTGELFF

D: .
J: TRBJ2-3
size: few
V: TRBV20-1
DNA: TGCAGTGCTAGAGATAAATGGAGCGGGAGCACAGATACGCAGTATTTT
CDR3: CSARDKWSGSTDTQYF

D: .
J: TRBJ1-2
size: few
V: TRBV27
DNA: TGTGCCAGCAGCCCTCTTTGGACAGAATATGGCTACACCTTC
CDR3: CASSPLWTEYGYTF

D: TRBD1
J: TRBJ1-5
size: .
V: TRBV12-3/TRBV12-4
DNA: TGTGCCAGCAGGACAGGGCAATTTAGCAATCAGCCCCAGCATTTT
CDR3: CASRTGQFSNQPQHF

D: TRBD1
J: TRBJ2-7
size: many
V: TRBV5-1
DNA: TGCGCCAGCAGCTGGGGACAGGGGGTAGCCTACGAGCAGTACTTC
CDR3: CASSWGQGVAYEQYF

D: .
J: TRBJ2-4
size: many
V: TRBV7-9
DNA: TGTGCCAGCAGCTTAGCACTATCTGGAAACATTCAGTACTTC
CDR3: CASSLALSGNIQYF

D: .
J: TRBJ1-5
size: few
V: TRBV6-2/TRBV6-3
DNA: TGTGCCAGCAGCTCCCAGGGAGTGGGTTATAGCAATCAGCCCCAGCATTTT
CDR3: CASSSQGVGYSNQPQHF

D: .
J: TRBJ1-1
size: .
V: TRBV14
DNA: TGTGCCAGCAGCCAAGCCCCGAAAGGAGCTTTCTTT
CDR3: CASSQAPKGAFF

D: .
J: TRBJ2-1
size: few
V: TRBV30
DNA: TGTGCCTGGAGTCCGGGCTACAATGAGCAGTTCTTC
CDR3: CAWSPGYNEQFF

D: .
J: TRBJ2-1
size: .
V: TRBV11-3
DNA: TGTGCCAGCAGCTGGAGTAGCGGCTACAATGAGCAGTTCTTC
CDR3: CASSWSSGYNEQFF

D: TRBD1
J: TRBJ1-4
size: many
V: TRBV7-8
DNA: TGTGCCAGCAGCCCCCCCAACGACAGGGGGCTAGAAAAACTGTTTTTT
CDR3: CASSPPNDRGLEKLFF

D: TRBD2
J: TRBJ2-7
size: many
V: TRBV7-9
DNA: TGTGCCAGCAGCTCCGGGACTAGCGGGAGGGAAACCTACGAGCAGTACTTC
CDR3: CASSSGTSGRETYEQYF

D: .
J: TRBJ1-3
size: .
V: TRBV2
DNA: TGTGCCAGCAGCCCTAGGACCTCCTCTGGAAACACCATATATTTT
CDR3: CASSPRTSSGNTIYF

D: .
J: TRBJ2-7
size: many
V: TRBV4-2
DNA: TGTGCCAGCAGGCCCGAGGGTACAGTCTCCTACGAGCAGTACTTC
CDR3: CASRPEGTVSYEQYF

D: .
J: TRBJ2-1
size: many
V: TRBV21-1
DNA: TGTGCCAGCAGCAAATTTAGGACTAACTACAATGAGCAGTTCTTC
CDR3: CASSKFRTNYNEQFF